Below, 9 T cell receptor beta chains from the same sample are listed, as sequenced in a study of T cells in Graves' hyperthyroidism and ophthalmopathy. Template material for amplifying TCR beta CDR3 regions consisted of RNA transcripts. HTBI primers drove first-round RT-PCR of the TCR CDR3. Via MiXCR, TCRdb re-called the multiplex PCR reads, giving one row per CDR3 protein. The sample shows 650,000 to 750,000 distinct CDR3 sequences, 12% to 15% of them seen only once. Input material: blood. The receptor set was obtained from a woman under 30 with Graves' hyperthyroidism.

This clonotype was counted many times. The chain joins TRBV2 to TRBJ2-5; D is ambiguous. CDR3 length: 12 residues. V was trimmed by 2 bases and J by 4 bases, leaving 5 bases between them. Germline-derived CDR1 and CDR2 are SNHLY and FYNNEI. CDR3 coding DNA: TGTGCCAGCAGTGAACGTAGAGAGACCCAGTACTTC. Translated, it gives CASSERRETQYF.

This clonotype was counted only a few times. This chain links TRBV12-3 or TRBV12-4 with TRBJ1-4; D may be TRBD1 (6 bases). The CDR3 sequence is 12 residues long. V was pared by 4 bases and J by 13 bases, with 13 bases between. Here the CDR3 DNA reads TGTGCCAGCAGTTCCCCCCCACAGGGACTGTTTTTT. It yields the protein CASSSPPQGLFF.

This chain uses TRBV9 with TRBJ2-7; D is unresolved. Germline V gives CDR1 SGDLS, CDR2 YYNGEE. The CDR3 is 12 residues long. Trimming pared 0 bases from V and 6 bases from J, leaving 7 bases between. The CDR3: CASSVDGGEQYF. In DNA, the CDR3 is TGTGCCAGCAGCGTAGATGGTGGCGAGCAGTACTTC.

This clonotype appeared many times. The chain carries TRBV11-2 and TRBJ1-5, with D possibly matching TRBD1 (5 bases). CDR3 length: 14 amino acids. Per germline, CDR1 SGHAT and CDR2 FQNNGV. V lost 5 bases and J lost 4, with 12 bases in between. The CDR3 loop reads CASSAGGGNQPQHF. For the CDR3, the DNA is TGTGCCAGCAGCGCGGGGGGAGGGAATCAGCCCCAGCATTTT.

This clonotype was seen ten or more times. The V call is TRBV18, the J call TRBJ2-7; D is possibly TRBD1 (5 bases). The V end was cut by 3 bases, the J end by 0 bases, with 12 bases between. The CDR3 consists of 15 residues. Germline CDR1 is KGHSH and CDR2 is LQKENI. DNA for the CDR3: TGTGCCAGCTCACCGGTTACGACAGTCTCCTACGAGCAGTACTTC. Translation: CASSPVTTVSYEQYF.

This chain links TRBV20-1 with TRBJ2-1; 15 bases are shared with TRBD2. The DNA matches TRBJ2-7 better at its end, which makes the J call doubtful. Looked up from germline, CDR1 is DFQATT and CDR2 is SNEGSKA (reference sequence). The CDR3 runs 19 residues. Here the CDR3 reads CSARDQSSGLAGGNNEQYF. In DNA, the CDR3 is TGCAGTGCTAGAGATCAGAGTTCGGGACTAGCGGGGGGCAACAATGAGCAGTACTTC.

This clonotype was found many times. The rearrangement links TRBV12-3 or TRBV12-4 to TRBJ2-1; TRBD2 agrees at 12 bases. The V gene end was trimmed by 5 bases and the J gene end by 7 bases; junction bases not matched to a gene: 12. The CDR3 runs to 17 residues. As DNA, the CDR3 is TGTGCCAGCAGTACCCCCCGGACTAGCGGGATACTGAATGAGCAGTTCTTC. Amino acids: CASSTPRTSGILNEQFF.

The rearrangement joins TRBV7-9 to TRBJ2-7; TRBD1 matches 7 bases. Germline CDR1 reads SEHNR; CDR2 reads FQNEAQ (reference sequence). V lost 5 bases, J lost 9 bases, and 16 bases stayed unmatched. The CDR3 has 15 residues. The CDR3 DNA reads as TGTGCCAGCAGCCACGCCGGCACAGGGGCTGGGGGGCAGTACTTC. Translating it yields CASSHAGTGAGGQYF.

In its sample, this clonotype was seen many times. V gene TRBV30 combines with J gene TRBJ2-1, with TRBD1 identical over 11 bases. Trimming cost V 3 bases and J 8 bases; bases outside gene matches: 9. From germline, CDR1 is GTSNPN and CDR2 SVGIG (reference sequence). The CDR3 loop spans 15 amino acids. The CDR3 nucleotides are TGTGCCTGGAGCCCGGGACAGGGGGGGGAGGATGAGCAGTTCTTC. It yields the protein CAWSPGQGGEDEQFF.